This T cell receptor beta chain was retrieved from a study of graft-versus-host responses after intestinal transplantation. Overall study: Each recipient received anti-thymocyte globulin induction, then tacrolimus and steroids for approximately 3 years.

A note on this clone: Its antigen is as yet unknown.

In germline, CDR1 is SGDLS, CDR2 YYNGEE. The CDR3 spans 14 residues. With V trimmed by 2 bases and J by 10 bases, 7 bases remained unmatched. Using immunoSEQ multiplex PCR, the repertoire was profiled, and TCRdb retains in-frame clones only, with some absent. The profile shows about 70,000 clones, about 92% of them singletons. The sequencing used unstimulated CD8+ T cells sorted from spleen or lymph node cells, collected before intestinal transplant. The receptor's source is a human donor who received an intestinal transplant. V is TRBV9 and J is TRBJ2-1, with 9 positions matching TRBD2. This chain's CDR3 is CASSVGGGAPEQFF. CDR3 DNA: TGTGCCAGCAGCGTTGGCGGGGGGGCGCCCGAGCAGTTCTTC.